The 13 T cell receptor beta chains listed next were all sequenced from one sample in a study of OX40 agonist ivuxolimab in advanced cancers. Measured with immunoSEQ multiplex PCR; TCRdb has only the in-frame clones, and not every one. The table lists approximately 28,000 clones, approximately 91% of them singletons, with roughly a tenth in the top ten. Sequencing was performed on CD4+ or CD8+ T cells sorted from blood, taken in a trial of the OX40 agonist ivuxolimab. Receptor source: an adult with an advanced solid tumor such as melanoma, head and neck, liver or kidney cancer.

The V gene is TRBV28, the J gene TRBJ2-5; D gene unclear. V shed 2 bases and J shed 1 base, with 5 bases lying between them. Germline V gene sequence: CDR1 MDHEN, CDR2 SYDVKM. This CDR3 is 13 amino acids long. The CDR3 loop reads CASSLAIQETQYF. The CDR3, as DNA: TGTGCCAGCAGTTTAGCCATCCAAGAGACCCAGTACTTC.

The CDR3 protein is CAISDGLAGGTDTQYF. CDR3 nucleotide sequence: TGTGCCATCAGTGACGGGCTAGCGGGAGGCACAGATACGCAGTATTTT. The V and J genes are TRBV10-3 and TRBJ2-3; 10 nucleotides agree with TRBD2. J gave up 1 base and V 3 bases, and 4 bases lay outside the gene matches. This CDR3 contains 16 residues. Germline V lookup: CDR1 ENHRY, CDR2 SYGVKD.

The chain employs TRBV5-1 and TRBJ2-1; D tentatively fits TRBD1 or TRBD2 (5 bases each). This CDR3 is built from 17 residues. CDR1 is SGHRS and CDR2 is YFSETQ in the germline V gene. Deletions cut 0 bases from V and 0 bases from J, with 13 bases between. The CDR3 is CASSLGGLVSSYNEQFF. As DNA, the CDR3 is TGCGCCAGCAGCTTGGGGGGGTTAGTGAGCTCCTACAATGAGCAGTTCTTC.

The V gene is TRBV9, the J gene TRBJ2-1; D is possibly TRBD2 (5 bases). V was cut by 0 bases and J by 8 bases, with 6 bases left in between. The germline V gene encodes CDR1 SGDLS and CDR2 YYNGEE. CDR3 size: 12 residues. CDR3 protein: CASSVAGYEQFF. CDR3 sequence (DNA): TGTGCCAGCAGCGTAGCGGGATATGAGCAGTTCTTC.

Written as DNA, the CDR3 is TGTGCCAGCAGCTCCCCTCTCCGGGGAGGGAAAGAGACCCAGTACTTC. This encodes CASSSPLRGGKETQYF. The chain uses TRBV7-9 and TRBJ2-5; 7 nucleotides line up with TRBD2. The CDR3 covers 16 residues. The ends lost 4 bases at V and 3 bases at J; junction bases unmatched: 11. Germline V CDR1 and CDR2: SEHNR, FQNEAQ (reference sequence).

The rearrangement uses TRBV29-1 and TRBJ2-6, with D hard to call. V lost 6 bases to trimming and J lost 1 base, with 10 bases between them. This CDR3 is built from 14 residues. CDR1 and CDR2 from the germline V gene are SQVTM and ANQGSEA. The CDR3 reads CSVPSPSGANVLTF. CDR3 DNA sequence: TGCAGCGTACCAAGTCCATCTGGGGCCAACGTCCTGACTTTC. The variable domain in full, with the rest retrieved from reference TRBV29-1 and TRBJ2-6, is SAVISQKPSRDICQRGTSLTIQCQVDSQVTMMFWYRQQPGQSLTLIATANQGSEATYESGFVIDKFPISRPNLTFSTLTVSNMSPEDSSIYLCSVPSPSGANVLTFGAGSRLTVL.

CDR3 in DNA: TGTGCCAGTAGTATAGATCGTGAGGGGGCCTACGAGCAGTACTTC. Translation: CASSIDREGAYEQYF. This rearrangement joins TRBV19 to TRBJ2-7; TRBD1 is a possible D gene (6 bases). V lost 0 bases to trimming and J lost 2 bases, with 11 bases between them. CDR1 LNHDA and CDR2 SQIVND come from the germline V gene (reference sequence). The length of the CDR3 is 15 residues.

This sequence joins TRBV14 and TRBJ2-7; 10 nucleotides line up with TRBD2. This CDR3 spans 16 amino acids. Germline loops: CDR1 SGHDN, CDR2 FVKESK. J was trimmed by 3 bases and V by 4 bases; bases with no gene match: 9. CDR3 loop: CASSPRGLAEHYEQYF. CDR3 DNA: TGTGCCAGCAGCCCCCGAGGACTAGCGGAACACTACGAGCAGTACTTC.

This clone has just one count. The chain couples TRBV28 to TRBJ2-1; D unclear. The CDR3 consists of 11 residues. Trimming took 4 bases from V and 8 from J, leaving 6 bases between them. The V gene's germline CDR1 is MDHEN and CDR2 SYDVKM. The CDR3 coding sequence is TGTGCCAGCAGTTATACATATGAGCAGTTCTTC. This encodes CASSYTYEQFF.

This chain joins TRBV7-9 and TRBJ1-5; TRBD1 might be the D (5 bases). This CDR3 has 15 amino acids. Germline lookup yields CDR1 SEHNR and CDR2 FQNEAQ (reference sequence). The V and J ends lost 5 bases and 2 bases respectively, with 13 bases between them. The CDR3 here is CASSDTGGGNQPQHF. CDR3 DNA: TGTGCCAGCAGCGACACGGGGGGAGGCAATCAGCCCCAGCATTTT. Complete variable domain (other parts from reference TRBV7-9 and TRBJ1-5): DTGVSQNPRHKITKRGQNVTFRCDPISEHNRLYWYRQTLGQGPEFLTYFQNEAQLEKSRLLSDRFSAERPKGSFSTLEIQRTEQGDSAMYLCASSDTGGGNQPQHFGDGTRLSIL.

This chain joins TRBV30 and TRBJ1-1; D gene ambiguous. V shed 4 bases and J shed 0 bases, with 9 bases lying between them. Germline CDR1 and CDR2: GTSNPN and SVGIG (reference sequence). This CDR3 is 13 amino acids long. CDR3 coding DNA: TGTGCCTGGACAGTGATTATGAACACTGAAGCTTTCTTT. Amino acid sequence: CAWTVIMNTEAFF.

This chain uses TRBV5-4 with TRBJ2-7; tentatively, D is TRBD1 or TRBD2 (5 bases each). CDR1 SGHNT and CDR2 YYREEE come from the germline V gene (reference sequence). The V and J ends lost 0 bases and 3 bases respectively, with 16 bases between them. The CDR3 spans 16 residues. CDR3 amino acids: CASSLGDRRGLYEQYF. Written as DNA, the CDR3 is TGTGCCAGCAGCTTGGGGGACCGCCGAGGGCTCTACGAGCAGTACTTC.

The rearrangement joins TRBV4-3 to TRBJ2-7; 9 nucleotides line up with TRBD2. There are 17 residues in the CDR3. Germline-derived CDR1 and CDR2 are LGHNA and YSLEER. V dropped 0 bases and J dropped 6; count of bases not matched to a gene: 12. CDR3 sequence (DNA): TGCGCCAGCAGCCAAGATGAAAGGACTAGCGAATTCGGCGAGCAGTACTTC. It is translated as CASSQDERTSEFGEQYF.